This record concerns one T cell receptor (beta chain) sequence. Its antigen remains unknown. This sample is drawn from a study of T-cell memory formation after mild COVID-19. Points from the study as a whole: Clones that shrank (day 15 to 85) were balanced CD4/CD8, whereas later expanders leaned CD4+.

5'RACE with constant-segment primers built TCRalpha and TCRbeta cDNA libraries with UMIs. TCRdb recomputed calls from the 5' RACE reads with MiXCR, one row per CDR3 protein. The table records around 420,000 distinct CDR3 sequences, 20% to 25% of them present only once. The V gene's germline CDR1 is LNHDA and CDR2 SQIVND (reference sequence). V gave up 3 bases and J gave up 7 bases, with 16 bases separating them. The CDR3 consists of 14 residues. The chain carries TRBV19 and TRBJ2-7; no definite D call. This receptor was taken from an adult woman who had mild COVID-19 (a few samples of this study predate the infection). Cell type and time point are not known. The sample taken for sequencing was PBMCs or a T cell subset sorted from them (not recorded which). CDR3 DNA sequence: TGTGCCAGTAGTATCTCGGGCAGGATGGGGGAGCAGTACTTC. As protein: CASSISGRMGEQYF. Drawing the rest from reference TRBV19 and TRBJ2-7, the complete variable domain is DGGITQSPKYLFRKEGQNVTLSCEQNLNHDAMYWYRQDPGQGLRLIYYSQIVNDFQKGDIAEGYSVSREKKESFPLTVTSAQKNPTAFYLCASSISGRMGEQYFGPGTRLTVT.